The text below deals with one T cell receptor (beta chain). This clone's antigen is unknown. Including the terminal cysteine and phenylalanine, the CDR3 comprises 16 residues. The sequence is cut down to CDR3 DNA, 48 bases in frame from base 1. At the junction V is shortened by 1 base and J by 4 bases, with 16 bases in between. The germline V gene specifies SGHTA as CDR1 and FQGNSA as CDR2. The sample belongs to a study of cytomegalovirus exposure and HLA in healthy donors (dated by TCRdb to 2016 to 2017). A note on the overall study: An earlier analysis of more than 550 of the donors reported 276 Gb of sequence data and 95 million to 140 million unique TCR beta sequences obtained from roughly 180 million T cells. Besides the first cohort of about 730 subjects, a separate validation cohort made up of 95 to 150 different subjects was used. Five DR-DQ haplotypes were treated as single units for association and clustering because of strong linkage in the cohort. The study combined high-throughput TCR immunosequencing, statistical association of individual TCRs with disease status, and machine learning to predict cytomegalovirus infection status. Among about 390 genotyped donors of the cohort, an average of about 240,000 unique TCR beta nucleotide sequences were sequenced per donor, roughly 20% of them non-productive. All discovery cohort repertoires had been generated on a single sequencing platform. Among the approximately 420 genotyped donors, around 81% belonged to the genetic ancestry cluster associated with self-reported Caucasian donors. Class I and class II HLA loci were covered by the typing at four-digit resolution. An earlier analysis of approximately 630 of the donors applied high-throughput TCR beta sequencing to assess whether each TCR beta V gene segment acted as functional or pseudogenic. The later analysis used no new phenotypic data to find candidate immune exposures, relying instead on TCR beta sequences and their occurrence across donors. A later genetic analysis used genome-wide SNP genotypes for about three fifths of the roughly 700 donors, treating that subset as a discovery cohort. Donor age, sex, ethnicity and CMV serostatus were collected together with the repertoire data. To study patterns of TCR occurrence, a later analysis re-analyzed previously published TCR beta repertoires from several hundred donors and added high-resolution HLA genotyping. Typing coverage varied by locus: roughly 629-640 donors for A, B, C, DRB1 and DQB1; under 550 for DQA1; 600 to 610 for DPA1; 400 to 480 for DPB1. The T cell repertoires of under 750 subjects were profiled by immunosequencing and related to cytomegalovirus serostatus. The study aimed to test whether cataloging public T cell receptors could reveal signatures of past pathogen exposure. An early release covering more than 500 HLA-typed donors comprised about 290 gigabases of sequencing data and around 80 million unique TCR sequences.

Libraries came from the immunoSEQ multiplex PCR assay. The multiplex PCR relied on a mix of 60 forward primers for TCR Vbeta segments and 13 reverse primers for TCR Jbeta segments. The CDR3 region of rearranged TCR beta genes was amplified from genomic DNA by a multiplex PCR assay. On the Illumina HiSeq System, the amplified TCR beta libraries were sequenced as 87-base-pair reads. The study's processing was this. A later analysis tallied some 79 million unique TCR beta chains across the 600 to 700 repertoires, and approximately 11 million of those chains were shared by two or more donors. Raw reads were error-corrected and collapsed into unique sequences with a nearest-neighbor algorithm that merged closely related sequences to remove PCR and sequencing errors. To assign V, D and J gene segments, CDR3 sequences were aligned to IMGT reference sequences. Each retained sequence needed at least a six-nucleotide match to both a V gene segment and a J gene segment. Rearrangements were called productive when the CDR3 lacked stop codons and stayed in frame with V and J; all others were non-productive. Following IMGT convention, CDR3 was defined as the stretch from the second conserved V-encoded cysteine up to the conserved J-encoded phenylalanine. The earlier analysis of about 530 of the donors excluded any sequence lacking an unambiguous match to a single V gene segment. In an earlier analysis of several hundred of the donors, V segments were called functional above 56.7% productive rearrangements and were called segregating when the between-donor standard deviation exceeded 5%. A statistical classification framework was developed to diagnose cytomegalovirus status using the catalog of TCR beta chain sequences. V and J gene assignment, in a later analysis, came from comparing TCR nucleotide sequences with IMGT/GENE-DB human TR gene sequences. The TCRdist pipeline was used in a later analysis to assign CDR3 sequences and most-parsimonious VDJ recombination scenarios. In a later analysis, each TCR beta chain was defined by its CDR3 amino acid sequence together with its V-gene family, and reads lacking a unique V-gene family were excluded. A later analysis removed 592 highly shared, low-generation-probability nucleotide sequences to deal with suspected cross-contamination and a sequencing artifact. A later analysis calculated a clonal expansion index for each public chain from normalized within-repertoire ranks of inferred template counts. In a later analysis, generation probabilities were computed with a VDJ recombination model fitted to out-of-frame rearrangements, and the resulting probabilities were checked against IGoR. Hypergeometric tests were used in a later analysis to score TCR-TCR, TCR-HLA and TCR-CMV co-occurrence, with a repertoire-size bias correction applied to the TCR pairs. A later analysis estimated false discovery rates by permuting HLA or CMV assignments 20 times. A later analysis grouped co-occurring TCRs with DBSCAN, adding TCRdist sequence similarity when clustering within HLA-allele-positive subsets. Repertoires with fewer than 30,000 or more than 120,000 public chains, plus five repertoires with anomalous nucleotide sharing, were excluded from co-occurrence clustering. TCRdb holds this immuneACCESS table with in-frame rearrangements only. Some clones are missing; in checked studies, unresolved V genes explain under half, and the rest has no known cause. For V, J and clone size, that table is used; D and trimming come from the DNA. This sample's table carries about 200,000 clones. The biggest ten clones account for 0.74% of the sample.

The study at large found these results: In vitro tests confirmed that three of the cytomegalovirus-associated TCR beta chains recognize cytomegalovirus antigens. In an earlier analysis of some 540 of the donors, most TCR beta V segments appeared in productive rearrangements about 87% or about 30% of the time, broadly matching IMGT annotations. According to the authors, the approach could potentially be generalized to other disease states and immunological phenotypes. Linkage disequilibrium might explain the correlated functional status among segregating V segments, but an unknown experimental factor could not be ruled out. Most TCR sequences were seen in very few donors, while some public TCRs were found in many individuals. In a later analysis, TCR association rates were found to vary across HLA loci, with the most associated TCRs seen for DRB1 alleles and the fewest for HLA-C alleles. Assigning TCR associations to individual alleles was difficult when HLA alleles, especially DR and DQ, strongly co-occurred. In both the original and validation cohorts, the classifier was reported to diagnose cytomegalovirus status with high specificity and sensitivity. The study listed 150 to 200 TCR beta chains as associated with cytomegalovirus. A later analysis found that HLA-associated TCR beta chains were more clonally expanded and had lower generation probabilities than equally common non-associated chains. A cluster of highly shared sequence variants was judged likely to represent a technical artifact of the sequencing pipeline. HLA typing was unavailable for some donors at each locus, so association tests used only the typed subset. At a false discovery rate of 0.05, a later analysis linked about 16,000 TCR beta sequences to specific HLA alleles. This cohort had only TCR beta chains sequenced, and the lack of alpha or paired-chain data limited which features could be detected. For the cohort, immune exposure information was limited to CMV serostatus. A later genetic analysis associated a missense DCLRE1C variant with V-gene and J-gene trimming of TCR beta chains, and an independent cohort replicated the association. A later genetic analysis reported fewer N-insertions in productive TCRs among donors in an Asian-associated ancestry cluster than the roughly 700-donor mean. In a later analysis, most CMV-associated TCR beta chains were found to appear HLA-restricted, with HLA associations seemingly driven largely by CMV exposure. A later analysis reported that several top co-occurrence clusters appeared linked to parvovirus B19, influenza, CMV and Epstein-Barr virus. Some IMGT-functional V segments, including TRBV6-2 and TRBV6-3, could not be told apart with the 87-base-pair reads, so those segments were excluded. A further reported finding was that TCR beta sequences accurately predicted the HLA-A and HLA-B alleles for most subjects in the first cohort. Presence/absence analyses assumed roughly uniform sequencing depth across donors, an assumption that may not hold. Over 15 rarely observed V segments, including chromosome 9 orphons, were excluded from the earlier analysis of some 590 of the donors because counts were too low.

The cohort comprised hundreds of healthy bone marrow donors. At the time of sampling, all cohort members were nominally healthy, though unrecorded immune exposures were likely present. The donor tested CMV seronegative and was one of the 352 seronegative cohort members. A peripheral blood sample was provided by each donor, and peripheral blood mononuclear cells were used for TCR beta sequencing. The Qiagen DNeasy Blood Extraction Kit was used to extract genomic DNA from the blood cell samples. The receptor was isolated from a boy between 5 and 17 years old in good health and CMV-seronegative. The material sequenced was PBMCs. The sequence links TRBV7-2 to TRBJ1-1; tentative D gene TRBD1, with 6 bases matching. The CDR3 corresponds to CASSLEIYRGGTEAFF. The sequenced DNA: TGTGCCAGCAGCTTAGAAATCTATCGAGGGGGCACTGAAGCTTTCTTT. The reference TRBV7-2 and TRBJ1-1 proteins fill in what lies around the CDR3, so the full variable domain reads GAGVSQSPSNKVTEKGKDVELRCDPISGHTALYWYRQSLGQGLEFLIYFQGNSAPDKSGLPSDRFSAERTGGSVSTLTIQRTQQEDSAVYLCASSLEIYRGGTEAFFGQGTRLTVV.